One sample yielded the 23 T cell receptor beta chains listed below, sequenced in a study of OX40 agonist ivuxolimab in advanced cancers. Clones were read by immunoSEQ multiplex PCR, and TCRdb kept only the in-frame ones, dropping some. There are roughly 51,000 clones in the sample; approximately 86% occur only once, and around 10% lies in the top ten. The sequences come from CD4+ or CD8+ T cells sorted from blood, collected in a trial of the OX40 agonist ivuxolimab. Source of these receptors: an adult with an advanced solid tumor such as melanoma, head and neck, liver or kidney cancer.

This chain uses TRBV28 with TRBJ2-2, with 7 bases aligning to TRBD1. Germline-derived CDR1 and CDR2 are MDHEN and SYDVKM. V gave up 3 bases and J gave up 6 bases; unmatched junction bases: 7. The CDR3 totals 15 residues. The CDR3 here is CASSLGDRASGELFF. The CDR3 DNA is TGTGCCAGCAGTTTGGGAGACAGGGCCTCCGGGGAGCTGTTTTTT.

This CDR3 reads CASSSGEGSYEQYF. In DNA form, the CDR3 reads TGCGCCAGCAGCTCGGGGGAGGGGAGCTACGAGCAGTACTTC. The chain combines TRBV5-1 with TRBJ2-7; 7 positions agree with TRBD2. The trim removed 3 bases at V and 3 bases at J, leaving 6 bases unmatched. CDR3 length: 14 residues. Germline V gene sequence: CDR1 SGHRS, CDR2 YFSETQ. Supplemented by reference TRBV5-1 and TRBJ2-7, the full variable domain reads KAGVTQTPRYLIKTRGQQVTLSCSPISGHRSVSWYQQTPGQGLQFLFEYFSETQRNKGNFPGRFSGRQFSNSRSEMNVSTLELGDSALYLCASSSGEGSYEQYFGPGTRLTVT.

The chain joins TRBV18 to TRBJ2-7, with a possible D match to TRBD1 (5 bases). CDR3 size: 16 residues. Trimming left V 2 bases short and J 1 base short, with 15 bases between. Germline loops: CDR1 KGHSH, CDR2 LQKENI. For the CDR3, the DNA is TGTGCCAGCTCACCAACCGACAGAATCATATCCTACGAGCAGTACTTC. Its protein is CASSPTDRIISYEQYF.

V is TRBV29-1 and J is TRBJ2-7; 10 bases align to TRBD2. J gave up 2 bases and V 6 bases, and 13 bases lay outside the gene matches. The CDR3 has 16 amino acids. Germline loops: CDR1 SQVTM, CDR2 ANQGSEA. The CDR3 spells CSVTGVSGRAPYEQYF. CDR3 coding DNA: TGCAGCGTGACGGGAGTAAGCGGGAGGGCCCCCTACGAGCAGTACTTC.

The CDR3 bases are TGTGCCAGCAGTGACGGCGAGAACACTGAAGCTTTCTTT. Translated, it gives CASSDGENTEAFF. The V gene is TRBV2, the J gene TRBJ1-1; D call uncertain. From germline, CDR1 is SNHLY and CDR2 FYNNEI. This CDR3 spans 13 amino acids. V was cut by 3 bases and J by 1 base, with 6 bases left in between.

This chain uses TRBV6-5 with TRBJ2-1; 8 bases line up with TRBD2. CDR3 length equals 14 residues. Germline loops: CDR1 MNHEY, CDR2 SVGAGI. V lost 5 bases and J lost 2; bases outside the gene matches: 2. The CDR3: CASSRREAYNEQFF. DNA of the CDR3: TGTGCCAGCAGTCGGCGGGAGGCCTACAATGAGCAGTTCTTC.

The chain links TRBV6-6 to TRBJ2-7; the D is unclear. The V and J ends lost 2 bases and 3 bases respectively, with 8 bases between them. CDR3 length: 13 residues. CDR1 and CDR2 (germline): MNHNY, SVGAGI (reference sequence). The CDR3 sequence: CASSYMVGYEQYF. In DNA, the CDR3 is TGTGCCAGCAGTTACATGGTAGGCTACGAGCAGTACTTC.

The chain links TRBV29-1 to TRBJ2-7, with D hard to call. This CDR3 comprises 15 residues. V lost 0 bases and J 5 bases, leaving 17 bases between the germline ends. CDR1 and CDR2 (germline): SQVTM, ANQGSEA. For the CDR3, the DNA is TGCAGCGTTGAAGATCGTGGGATTGGAACCCACGAGCAGTACTTC. This sequence encodes CSVEDRGIGTHEQYF.

This clone was detected only once. CDR3 protein: CASSLDQGGIVYGYTF. The CDR3 DNA is TGTGCCAGCAGCTTGGACCAGGGAGGGATTGTTTATGGCTACACCTTC. This chain joins TRBV5-4 and TRBJ1-2; a weak D match, TRBD1 (5 bases). Germline V gene data show CDR1 as SGHNT and CDR2 as YYREEE (reference sequence). The CDR3 has 16 amino acids. Trimming stripped 0 bases from V and 5 bases from J, with 17 bases between.

The V gene is TRBV19, the J gene TRBJ2-3; 8 nucleotides agree with TRBD2. The V gene end was trimmed by 10 bases and the J gene end by 2 bases; junction bases not matched to a gene: 17. The CDR3 consists of 17 residues. The V gene's germline CDR1 is LNHDA and CDR2 SQIVND (reference sequence). DNA for the CDR3: TGTGCCACCACCGGGGGGGCAGGGAGGCCCACCACAGATACGCAGTATTTT. This encodes CATTGGAGRPTTDTQYF.

The gene calls are TRBV19 and TRBJ1-2; D may be TRBD1 (5 bases). Germline V gene data show CDR1 as LNHDA and CDR2 as SQIVND (reference sequence). V gave up 3 bases and J gave up 4 bases, with 9 bases separating them. This CDR3 is 13 amino acids long. The CDR3 is CASSMTETYGYTF. CDR3 coding DNA: TGTGCCAGTAGTATGACAGAAACCTATGGCTACACCTTC.

The chain recombines TRBV19 with TRBJ1-2; D not resolved. The germline gives CDR1 LNHDA, CDR2 SQIVND (reference sequence). V gave up 4 bases and J gave up 3 bases, with 9 bases separating them. The CDR3 totals 13 residues. The DNA of the CDR3 is TGTGCCAGTAGTAGGATCTTGGACTATGGCTACACCTTC. Translation: CASSRILDYGYTF.

The rearrangement joins TRBV28 to TRBJ1-2, with TRBD1 matching over 7 bases. Germline V gives CDR1 MDHEN, CDR2 SYDVKM. V shed 9 bases, J shed 1 base, and the junction held 11 bases outside the gene matches. The CDR3 is made up of 15 amino acids. CDR3 coding DNA: TGTGCCAGTTCCCGCACAGGGGAGGATAACTATGGCTACACCTTC. Translation gives CASSRTGEDNYGYTF.

The chain couples TRBV9 to TRBJ1-4, with unresolved D. Deletions cut 0 bases from V and 8 bases from J, with 14 bases between. Germline V gives CDR1 SGDLS, CDR2 YYNGEE. The CDR3 spans 15 residues. The CDR3 bases are TGTGCCAGCAGCGTAGATGGGAGGGAGACCGAAAAACTGTTTTTT. Protein sequence: CASSVDGRETEKLFF.

The genes are TRBV2 and TRBJ1-2, with a tentative D call TRBD1 (6 bases). The CDR3 spans 12 residues. Germline CDR1 reads SNHLY; CDR2 reads FYNNEI. The CDR3 sequence is CADEGGDYGYTF. The CDR3 DNA reads as TGTGCAGATGAGGGGGGGGACTATGGCTACACCTTC.

This chain uses TRBV28 with TRBJ1-1; possibly TRBD1 for D (6 bases). The germline V and J ends were trimmed by 2 bases and 3 bases, with 13 bases remaining between them. Germline assignment: CDR1 MDHEN and CDR2 SYDVKM. This CDR3 has 15 amino acids. The CDR3 nucleotides read TGTGCCAGCAGTTTAACAGGGTTTGGAGACACTGAAGCTTTCTTT. Translating it yields CASSLTGFGDTEAFF.

This clone has only a few counts. One end of the junction varies from germline; a read error may be responsible. The rearrangement joins TRBV20-1 to TRBJ1-2; D is unresolved. Germline V gene lookup returns CDR1 DFQATT and CDR2 SNEGSKA (reference sequence). CDR3 length: 11 amino acids. As DNA, the CDR3 is TGTGTGTTAGGGAACAACTATGGCTACACCTTC. Amino acids: CVLGNNYGYTF.

CDR3 residues: CASSLDRGWSYNSPLHF. The DNA for the CDR3 is TGTGCCAGCAGTTTAGACAGGGGTTGGTCCTATAATTCACCCCTCCACTTT. This chain links TRBV27 with TRBJ1-6, with 8 bases that match TRBD1. Germline loops: CDR1 MNHEY, CDR2 SMNVEV (reference sequence). The CDR3 has 17 amino acids. V shed 2 bases and J 1 base; nucleotides not matched to a gene: 4.

The V gene is TRBV11-3, the J gene TRBJ1-1; D unclear. Trimming took off 4 bases at V and 5 bases at J, with 11 bases between the two ends. The CDR3 is 13 amino acids. Germline loops: CDR1 SGHNT, CDR2 YENEEA. CDR3 residues: CASSWAFGTEAFF. CDR3 coding DNA: TGTGCCAGCAGCTGGGCCTTTGGGACTGAAGCTTTCTTT. Together with reference TRBV11-3 and TRBJ1-1, the CDR3 gives the full variable domain: EAGVVQSPRYKIIEKKQPVAFWCNPISGHNTLYWYLQNLGQGPELLIRYENEEAVDDSQLPKDRFSAERLKGVDSTLKIQPAELGDSAVYLCASSWAFGTEAFFGQGTRLTVV.

This clone is classed as medium-sized. The rearrangement joins TRBV10-1 to TRBJ2-3; D possibly uses TRBD1 or TRBD2 (5 bases each). The CDR3 has 17 residues. Per germline, CDR1 WNHNN and CDR2 SYGVQD (reference sequence). Between the trimmed V and J ends, which lost 3 bases and 8 bases, there was a span of 24 bases. CDR3 sequence: CASSEGFGAANFGTQYF. The CDR3 DNA sequence: TGCGCCAGCAGTGAAGGTTTCGGGGCTGCGAATTTCGGTACGCAGTATTTT.

The CDR3 DNA sequence: TGTGCCAGCAGCCACCGGGACAGCCCCTACGAGCAGTACTTC. It yields the protein CASSHRDSPYEQYF. The chain uses TRBV7-9 and TRBJ2-7, with 7 nucleotides matching TRBD1. Germline CDR1 reads SEHNR; CDR2 reads FQNEAQ (reference sequence). V trimming: 5 bases; J trimming: 2 bases; junction bases outside the gene matches: 6. The CDR3 extends over 14 amino acids.

The chain links TRBV9 to TRBJ2-2; D not resolved. The V gene lost 3 bases and the J gene lost 8 bases, with 5 bases spanning the gap. The germline gives CDR1 SGDLS, CDR2 YYNGEE. The CDR3 covers 11 residues. The CDR3 is CASSDGGELFF. In DNA, the CDR3 is TGTGCCAGCAGCGACGGGGGGGAGCTGTTTTTT. Full variable domain (outside the CDR3, taken from reference TRBV9 and TRBJ2-2): DSGVTQTPKHLITATGQRVTLRCSPRSGDLSVYWYQQSLDQGLQFLIQYYNGEERAKGNILERFSAQQFPDLHSELNLSSLELGDSALYFCASSDGGELFFGEGSRLTVL.

V is TRBV29-1 and J is TRBJ2-1; D not resolved. V lost 3 bases to trimming and J lost 7 bases, with 10 bases between them. CDR1 and CDR2 from the germline V gene are SQVTM and ANQGSEA. The CDR3 runs 12 residues. The CDR3 loop reads CSVDAVGNEQFF. In nucleotides, the CDR3 is TGCAGCGTTGACGCTGTGGGGAATGAGCAGTTCTTC.